This TCR beta chain was captured in a study of blood T cell repertoires in COVID-19. Sequencing was performed with immunoSEQ multiplex PCR; in TCRdb, only in-frame clones are kept and a portion is missing. The sample comprises 87,000 or so clones, about nine tenths of which are singletons, and around 2.9% rests with the top ten. CDR1 is SGHAT and CDR2 is FQNNGV in the germline V gene. V was pared by 0 bases and J by 8 bases, with 3 bases of the junction left unmatched. This CDR3 is built from 14 residues. J is TRBJ2-3 and V is TRBV11-2; 9 bases map to TRBD2. Sequenced material: peripheral blood. The sequence came from a woman aged 45 to 65 with active or convalescent COVID-19. This CDR3 is CASSLEGLASTQYF. In nucleotides, the CDR3 is TGTGCCAGCAGCTTAGAGGGACTAGCCTCTACGCAGTATTTT.